This TCR beta chain stems from a study of control samples from healthy donors and cancer patients. Only a few counts were recorded for this clone. The protocol was immunoSEQ multiplex PCR, while the TCRdb copy is restricted to in-frame clones and leaves out a portion. The sample lists 40,000 or so clones, 80% to 90% occurring once. This CDR3 region has 15 residues. J lost 3 bases, V lost 3 bases, and 8 bases had no gene match. Looked up from germline, CDR1 is SGHDT and CDR2 is YYEEEE. Material: PBMCs. The clonotype comes from a woman aged 55-69 years with lung cancer. V and J are TRBV5-6 and TRBJ1-2; TRBD1 matches at 7 bases. The CDR3 DNA reads as TGTGCCAGCAGCTCTTTTTGGACAGGAGACTATGGCTACACCTTC. Translated, it gives CASSSFWTGDYGYTF.